These 6 T cell receptor beta chains were all obtained from the same sample, sequenced in a study of breast tumors, draining lymph nodes, adjacent tissues. MiXCR was run by TCRdb on the multiplex PCR reads, yielding one entry per CDR3 protein. The sample contains approximately 210,000 distinct CDR3 sequences, about a third of which appear only once. Samples came from axillary lymph nodes draining the breast cancer. The sample comprised axillary lymph node tissue. The origin of the receptors is a female donor with breast cancer. Some clones in this sample may be carry-over from other donors' samples.

In this sample, this clonotype turned up many times. The rearrangement joins TRBV6-6 to TRBJ2-2; D is undetermined. The CDR3 is 11 residues long. The germline gives CDR1 MNHNY, CDR2 SVGAGI (reference sequence). Trimming cost V 6 bases and J 8 bases, with 7 bases left between them. The DNA of the CDR3 is TGTGCCAGCAGACGGGTTGGGGAGCTGTTTTTT. Protein: CASRRVGELFF.

V usage is TRBV2 and J usage is TRBJ2-5, with 8 positions matching TRBD1. Germline CDR1 is SNHLY and CDR2 is FYNNEI. The CDR3 has 18 residues. Trimming cost V 7 bases and J 5 bases; bases outside gene matches: 21. The CDR3 DNA reads TGTGCCAGCAATAGGGGGCAGGGGGCCTTGTATACCGGGGAGACCCAGTACTTC. Its protein is CASNRGQGALYTGETQYF.

The chain couples TRBV28 to TRBJ2-5; the match to TRBD2 covers 11 bases. Germline V gene sequence: CDR1 MDHEN, CDR2 SYDVKM. Trimming removed 5 bases from V and 4 bases from J; junction bases left unmatched: 3. This CDR3 is built from 14 residues. CDR3 sequence (DNA): TGTGCCAGCAGTCCAGGACTAGCGGGAGAGACCCAGTACTTC. This sequence encodes CASSPGLAGETQYF.

This clonotype turned up a few times. A read error may explain this, as a much larger clone is one base away. The genes are TRBV11-3 and TRBJ2-7; TRBD1 matches at 8 bases. This CDR3 comprises 15 residues. With V trimmed by 5 bases and J by 2 bases, 8 bases remained unmatched. CDR1 is SGHNT and CDR2 is YENEEA in the germline V gene. CDR3 DNA: TGTGCCAGCAGCCCCTCGGGACAGGCCACCTACGAGCAGTACTTC. This sequence encodes CASSPSGQATYEQYF. Variable domain in full (rest from reference TRBV11-3 and TRBJ2-7): EAGVVQSPRYKIIEKKQPVAFWCNPISGHNTLYWYLQNLGQGPELLIRYENEEAVDDSQLPKDRFSAERLKGVDSTLKIQPAELGDSAVYLCASSPSGQATYEQYFGPGTRLTVT.

In its sample, this clonotype was seen many times. CDR3 coding DNA: TGTGCCAGCAGCGTAGATGCGGGTGAGATCTATGGCTACACCTTC. This sequence encodes CASSVDAGEIYGYTF. The V call is TRBV9, the J call TRBJ1-2; D not resolved. Trimming took 0 bases from V and 4 from J, leaving 13 bases between them. The CDR3 has 15 amino acids. Germline CDR1 is SGDLS and CDR2 is YYNGEE. Supplemented by reference TRBV9 and TRBJ1-2, the full variable domain reads DSGVTQTPKHLITATGQRVTLRCSPRSGDLSVYWYQQSLDQGLQFLIQYYNGEERAKGNILERFSAQQFPDLHSELNLSSLELGDSALYFCASSVDAGEIYGYTFGSGTRLTVV.

The CDR3 sequence: CASFGGSLFETQYF. The CDR3 DNA follows: TGTGCCAGCTTTGGAGGGAGTCTTTTTGAGACCCAGTACTTC. This chain connects TRBV2 to TRBJ2-5, with D possibly being TRBD2 (6 bases). Germline V gene sequence: CDR1 SNHLY, CDR2 FYNNEI. V dropped 8 bases and J dropped 5 bases, with 18 bases sitting between them. This CDR3 spans 14 amino acids.